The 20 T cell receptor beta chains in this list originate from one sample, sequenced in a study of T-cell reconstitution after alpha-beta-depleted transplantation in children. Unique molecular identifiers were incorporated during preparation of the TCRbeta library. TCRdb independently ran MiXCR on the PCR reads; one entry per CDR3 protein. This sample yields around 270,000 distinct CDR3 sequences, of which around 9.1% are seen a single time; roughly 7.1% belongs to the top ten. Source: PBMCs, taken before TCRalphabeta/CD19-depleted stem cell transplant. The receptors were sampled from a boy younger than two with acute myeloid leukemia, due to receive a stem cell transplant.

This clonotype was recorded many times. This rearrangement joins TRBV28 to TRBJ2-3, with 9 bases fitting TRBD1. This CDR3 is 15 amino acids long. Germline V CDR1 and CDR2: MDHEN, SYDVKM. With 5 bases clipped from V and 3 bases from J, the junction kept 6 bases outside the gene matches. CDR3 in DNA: TGTGCCAGCAGTGAGGGACAGGGCGGGACAGATACGCAGTATTTT. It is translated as CASSEGQGGTDTQYF.

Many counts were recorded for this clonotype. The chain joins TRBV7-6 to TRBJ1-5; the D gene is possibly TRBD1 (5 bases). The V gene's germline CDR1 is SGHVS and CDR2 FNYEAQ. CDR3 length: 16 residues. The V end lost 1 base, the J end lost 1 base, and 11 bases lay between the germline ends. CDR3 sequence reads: CASSLGGLGSNQPQHF. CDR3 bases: TGTGCCAGCAGCTTAGGGGGCCTAGGGAGCAATCAGCCCCAGCATTTT.

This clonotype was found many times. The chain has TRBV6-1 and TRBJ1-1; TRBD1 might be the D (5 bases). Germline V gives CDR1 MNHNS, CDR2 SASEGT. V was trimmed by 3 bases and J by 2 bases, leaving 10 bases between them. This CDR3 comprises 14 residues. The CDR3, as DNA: TGTGCCAGCAGTGACCGAAGGGGAAACACTGAAGCTTTCTTT. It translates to CASSDRRGNTEAFF.

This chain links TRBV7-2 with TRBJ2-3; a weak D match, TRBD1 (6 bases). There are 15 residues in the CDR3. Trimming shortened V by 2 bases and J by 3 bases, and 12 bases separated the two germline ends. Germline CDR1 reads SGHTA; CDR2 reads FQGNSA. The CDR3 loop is CASSLQGPPTDTQYF. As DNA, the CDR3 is TGTGCCAGCAGCTTACAGGGGCCACCTACAGATACGCAGTATTTT. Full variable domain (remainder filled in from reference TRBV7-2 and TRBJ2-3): GAGVSQSPSNKVTEKGKDVELRCDPISGHTALYWYRQSLGQGLEFLIYFQGNSAPDKSGLPSDRFSAERTGGSVSTLTIQRTQQEDSAVYLCASSLQGPPTDTQYFGPGTRLTVL.

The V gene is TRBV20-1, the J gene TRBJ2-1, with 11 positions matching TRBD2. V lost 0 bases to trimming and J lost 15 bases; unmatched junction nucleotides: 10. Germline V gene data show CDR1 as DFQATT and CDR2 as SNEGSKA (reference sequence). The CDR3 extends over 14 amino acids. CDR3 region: CSARDLTSGSLWFF. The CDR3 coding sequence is TGCAGTGCTAGAGATCTTACTAGCGGGAGTTTGTGGTTCTTC.

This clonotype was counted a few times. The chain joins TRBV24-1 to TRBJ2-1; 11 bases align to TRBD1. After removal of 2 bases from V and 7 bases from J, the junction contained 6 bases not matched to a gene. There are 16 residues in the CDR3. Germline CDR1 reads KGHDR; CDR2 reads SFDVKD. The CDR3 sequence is CATSDSGQGAKNEQFF. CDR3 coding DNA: TGTGCCACCAGTGATTCAGGACAGGGGGCTAAGAATGAGCAGTTCTTC.

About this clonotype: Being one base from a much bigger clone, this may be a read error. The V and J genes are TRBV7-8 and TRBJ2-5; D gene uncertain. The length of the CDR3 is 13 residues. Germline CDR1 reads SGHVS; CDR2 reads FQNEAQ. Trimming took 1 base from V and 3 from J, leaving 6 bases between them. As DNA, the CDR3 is TGTGCCAGCAGCTTAGTACCTAAAGAGACCCAGTACTTC. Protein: CASSLVPKETQYF.

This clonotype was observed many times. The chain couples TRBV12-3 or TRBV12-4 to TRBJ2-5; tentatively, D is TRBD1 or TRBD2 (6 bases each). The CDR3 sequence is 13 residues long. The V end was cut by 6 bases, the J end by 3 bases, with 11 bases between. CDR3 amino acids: CASSRGREETQYF. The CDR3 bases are TGTGCCAGCAGCCGGGGGCGGGAAGAGACCCAGTACTTC.

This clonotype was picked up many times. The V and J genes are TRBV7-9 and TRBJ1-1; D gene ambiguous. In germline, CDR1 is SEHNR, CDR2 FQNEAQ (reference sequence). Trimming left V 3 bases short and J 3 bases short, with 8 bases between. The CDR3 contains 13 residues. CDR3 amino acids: CASSLRIYTEAFF. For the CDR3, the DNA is TGTGCCAGCAGCTTGAGGATCTACACTGAAGCTTTCTTT.

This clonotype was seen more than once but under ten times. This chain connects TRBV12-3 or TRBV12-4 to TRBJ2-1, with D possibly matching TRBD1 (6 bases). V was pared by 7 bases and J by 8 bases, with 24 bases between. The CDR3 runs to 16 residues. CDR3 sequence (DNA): TGTGCCAGCACCACCAACCACAGGGTGGGATTGGATGAGCAGTTCTTC. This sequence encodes CASTTNHRVGLDEQFF.

CDR3 sequence (DNA): TGCGCCAGCAGCCAAGAGTGGCTTTGGGAAGCGGGGAACACCGGGGAGCTGTTTTTT. Its protein is CASSQEWLWEAGNTGELFF. The chain has TRBV4-1 and TRBJ2-2, with D maybe TRBD2 (6 bases). The V and J ends lost 0 bases and 1 base respectively, with 18 bases between them. This CDR3 has 19 amino acids. In germline, CDR1 is MGHRA, CDR2 YSYEKL.

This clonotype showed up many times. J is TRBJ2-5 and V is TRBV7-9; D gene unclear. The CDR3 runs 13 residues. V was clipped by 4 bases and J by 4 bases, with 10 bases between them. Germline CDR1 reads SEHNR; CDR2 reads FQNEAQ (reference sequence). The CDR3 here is CASSYWDSETQYF. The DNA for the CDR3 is TGTGCCAGCAGCTATTGGGATTCAGAGACCCAGTACTTC.

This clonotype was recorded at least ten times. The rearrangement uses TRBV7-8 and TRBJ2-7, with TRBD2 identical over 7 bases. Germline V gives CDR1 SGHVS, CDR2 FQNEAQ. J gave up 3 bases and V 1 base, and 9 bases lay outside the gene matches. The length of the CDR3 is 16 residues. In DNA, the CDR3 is TGTGCCAGCAGCTTAGTGTGGGAGGGGAAAGGCTACGAGCAGTACTTC. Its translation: CASSLVWEGKGYEQYF. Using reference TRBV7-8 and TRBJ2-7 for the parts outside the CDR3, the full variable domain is GAGVSQSPRYKVAKRGQDVALRCDPISGHVSLFWYQQALGQGPEFLTYFQNEAQLDKSGLPSDRFFAERPEGSVSTLKIQRTQQEDSAVYLCASSLVWEGKGYEQYFGPGTRLTVT.

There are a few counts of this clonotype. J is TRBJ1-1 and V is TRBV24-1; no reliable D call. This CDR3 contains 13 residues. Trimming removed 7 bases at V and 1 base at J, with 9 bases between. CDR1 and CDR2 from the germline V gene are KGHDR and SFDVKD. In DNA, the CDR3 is TGTGCCACCAGGGTGGACGGGAACACTGAAGCTTTCTTT. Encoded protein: CATRVDGNTEAFF.

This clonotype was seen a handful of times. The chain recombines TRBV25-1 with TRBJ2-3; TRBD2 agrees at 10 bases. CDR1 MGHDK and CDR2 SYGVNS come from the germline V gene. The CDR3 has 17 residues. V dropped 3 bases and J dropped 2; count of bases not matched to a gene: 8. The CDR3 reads CASSDWLAGEATDTQYF. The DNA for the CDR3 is TGTGCCAGCAGTGATTGGCTAGCGGGAGAGGCCACAGATACGCAGTATTTT.

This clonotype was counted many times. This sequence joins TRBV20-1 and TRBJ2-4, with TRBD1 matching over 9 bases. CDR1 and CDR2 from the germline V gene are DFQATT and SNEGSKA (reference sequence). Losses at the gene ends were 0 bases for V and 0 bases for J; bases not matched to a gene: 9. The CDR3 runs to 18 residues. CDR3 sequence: CSAREGTGSNLAKNIQYF. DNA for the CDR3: TGCAGTGCTAGAGAAGGGACAGGGTCTAATCTAGCCAAAAACATTCAGTACTTC.

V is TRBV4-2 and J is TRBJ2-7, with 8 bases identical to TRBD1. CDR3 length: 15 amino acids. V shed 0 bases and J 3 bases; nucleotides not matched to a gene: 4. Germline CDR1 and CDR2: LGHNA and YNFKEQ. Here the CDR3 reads CASSQEGRGHYEQYF. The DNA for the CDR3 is TGTGCCAGCAGCCAAGAGGGCAGGGGGCACTACGAGCAGTACTTC.

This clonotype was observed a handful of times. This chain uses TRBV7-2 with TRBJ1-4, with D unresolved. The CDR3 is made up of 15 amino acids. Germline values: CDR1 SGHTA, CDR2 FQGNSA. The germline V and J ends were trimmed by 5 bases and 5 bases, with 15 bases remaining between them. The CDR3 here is CASSPRSGKNEKLFF. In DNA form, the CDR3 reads TGTGCCAGCAGCCCGAGATCAGGCAAGAATGAAAAACTGTTTTTT.

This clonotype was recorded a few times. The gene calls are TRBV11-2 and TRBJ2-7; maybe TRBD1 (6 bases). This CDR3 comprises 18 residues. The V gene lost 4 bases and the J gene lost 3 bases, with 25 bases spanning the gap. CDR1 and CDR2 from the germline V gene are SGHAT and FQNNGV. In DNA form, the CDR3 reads TGTGCCAGCAGCTCTATGGGGGCGGGTCTCCGGCTCCACTACGAGCAGTACTTC. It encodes CASSSMGAGLRLHYEQYF.

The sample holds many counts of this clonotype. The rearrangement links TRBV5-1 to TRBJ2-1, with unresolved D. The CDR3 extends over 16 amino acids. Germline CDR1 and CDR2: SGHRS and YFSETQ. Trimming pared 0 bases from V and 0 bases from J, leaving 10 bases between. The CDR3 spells CASSLVAWSSYNEQFF. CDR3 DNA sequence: TGCGCCAGCAGCTTGGTGGCCTGGAGCTCCTACAATGAGCAGTTCTTC.